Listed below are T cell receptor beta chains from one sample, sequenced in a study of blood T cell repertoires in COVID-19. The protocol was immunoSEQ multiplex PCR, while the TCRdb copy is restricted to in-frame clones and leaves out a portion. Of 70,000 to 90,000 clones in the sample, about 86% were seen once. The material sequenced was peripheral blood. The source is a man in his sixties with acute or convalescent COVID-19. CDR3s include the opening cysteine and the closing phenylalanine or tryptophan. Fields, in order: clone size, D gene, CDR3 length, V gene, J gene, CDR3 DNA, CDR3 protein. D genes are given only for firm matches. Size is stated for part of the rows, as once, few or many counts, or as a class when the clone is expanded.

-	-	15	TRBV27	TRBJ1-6	TGTGCCAGCAGTTCCGAATCAGGACTGAGAACACCCCTCCACTTT	CASSSESGLRTPLHF
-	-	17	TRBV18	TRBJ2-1	TGTGCCAGCTCACCACCGCGACTAGGCGCGTCCTACAATGAGCAGTTCTTC	CASSPPRLGASYNEQFF
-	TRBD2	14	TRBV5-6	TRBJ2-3	TGTGCCAGCAGCGCGGGACTAGTCGCAGATACGCAGTATTTT	CASSAGLVADTQYF
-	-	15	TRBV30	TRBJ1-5	TGTGCCTGGAGTGTGAGGGCCTTTAGCAATCAGCCCCAGCATTTT	CAWSVRAFSNQPQHF
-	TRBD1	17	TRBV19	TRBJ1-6	TGTGCCAGTACCCCACGGGGGCAGACAGGGGATAATTCACCCCTCCACTTT	CASTPRGQTGDNSPLHF
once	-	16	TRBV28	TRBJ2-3	TGTGCCAGCAGTCCCCGACGCGGACTGAGCACAGATACGCAGTATTTT	CASSPRRGLSTDTQYF
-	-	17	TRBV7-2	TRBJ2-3	TGTGCCAGCAGCACCCAAAGTGGCAGGGCCCTGGGGAATACGCAGTATTTT	CASSTQSGRALGNTQYF
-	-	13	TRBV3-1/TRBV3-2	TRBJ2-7	TGTGCCAGCAGCCAAGATGGAGGGATCGAGCAGTACTTC	CASSQDGGIEQYF
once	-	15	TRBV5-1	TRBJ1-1	TGCGCCAGCAGCCTTAACAGGGAAGTGAACACTGAAGCTTTCTTT	CASSLNREVNTEAFF
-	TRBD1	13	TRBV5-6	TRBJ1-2	TGTGCCAGCAGCTCCGGGACAGAATATGGCTACACCTTC	CASSSGTEYGYTF
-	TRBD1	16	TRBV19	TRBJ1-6	TGTGCCAGTAGCCCCGACTCTAATTCAGGGGGATCACCCCTCCACTTT	CASSPDSNSGGSPLHF
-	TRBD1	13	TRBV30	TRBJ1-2	TGTGCCTGGAATTGGCGGACAGGGGAAGGCTACACCTTC	CAWNWRTGEGYTF
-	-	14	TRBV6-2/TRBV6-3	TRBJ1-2	TGTGCCAGCAGTTACCTTCGAACAGCCTATGGCTACACCTTC	CASSYLRTAYGYTF
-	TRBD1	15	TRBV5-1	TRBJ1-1	TGCGCCAGCAGCTTCTGGACAGGGGTACAAACTGAAGCTTTCTTT	CASSFWTGVQTEAFF
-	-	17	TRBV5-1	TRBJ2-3	TGCGCCAGCAGCTCCCCCCGGGGTGGACTTCCCACAGATACGCAGTATTTT	CASSSPRGGLPTDTQYF
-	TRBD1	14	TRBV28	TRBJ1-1	TGTGCCAGCAGTTTAAGGGGGCGGAACACTGAAGCTTTCTTT	CASSLRGRNTEAFF
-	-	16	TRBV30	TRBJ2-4	TGTGCCTGGAGTCTTACAGGGCACCGGGCCAAAAACATTCAGTACTTC	CAWSLTGHRAKNIQYF
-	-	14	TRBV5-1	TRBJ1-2	TGCGCCAGCAGCTTGGCCGGGGATGTCTATGGCTACACCTTC	CASSLAGDVYGYTF
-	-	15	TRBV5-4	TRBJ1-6	TGTGCCAGCAGCTTCAGTACGGGGAATAATTCACCCCTCCACTTT	CASSFSTGNNSPLHF
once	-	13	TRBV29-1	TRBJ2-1	TGCAGCGTTGAATCGGGAGTAGTATATGAGCAGTTCTTC	CSVESGVVYEQFF
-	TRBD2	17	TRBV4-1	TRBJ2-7	TGCGCCAGCAGCCAAGATTATCCTCCTAGCGGGAACGACGAGCAGTACTTC	CASSQDYPPSGNDEQYF
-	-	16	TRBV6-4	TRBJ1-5	TGTGCCAGCAGTCTTAGGGGCCAATATAGCAATCAGCCCCAGCATTTT	CASSLRGQYSNQPQHF
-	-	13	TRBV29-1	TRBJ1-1	TGCAGCGTTGTAGGACAGTTAAACACTGAAGCTTTCTTT	CSVVGQLNTEAFF
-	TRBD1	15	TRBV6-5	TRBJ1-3	TGTGCCAGCAGTCGACAGGGGGAGACTGGAAACACCATATATTTT	CASSRQGETGNTIYF
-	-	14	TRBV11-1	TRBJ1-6	TGTGCCAGCAGCTTAGTCGCGGAGGGGTCACCCCTCCACTTT	CASSLVAEGSPLHF
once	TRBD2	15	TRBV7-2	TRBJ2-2	TGTGCCAGCAGCTTTGGAGCGGGGGTCCCCCGGGAGCTGTTTTTT	CASSFGAGVPRELFF
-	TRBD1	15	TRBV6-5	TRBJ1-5	TGTGCCAGCAACCCCGGGACAGGGCGGGATCAGCCCCAGCATTTT	CASNPGTGRDQPQHF
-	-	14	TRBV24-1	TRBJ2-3	TGTGCCACCAGTGAGGCAGGGAGGTCAGATACGCAGTATTTT	CATSEAGRSDTQYF
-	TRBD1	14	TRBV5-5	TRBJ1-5	TGTGCCAGCAGCTCAGGACAGGAGAATCAGCCCCAGCATTTT	CASSSGQENQPQHF
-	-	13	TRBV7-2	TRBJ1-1	TGTGCCAGCAGCTTAGTGGGAGGGCCTGAAGCTTTCTTT	CASSLVGGPEAFF
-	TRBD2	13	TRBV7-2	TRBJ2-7	TGTGCCAGCAGCCCACGGACTAGCCGCGAGCAGTACTTC	CASSPRTSREQYF
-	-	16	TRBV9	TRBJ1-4	TGTGCCAGCAGCGTAGATCCAGCGGGTTATAATGAAAAACTGTTTTTT	CASSVDPAGYNEKLFF
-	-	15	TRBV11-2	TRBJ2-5	TGTGCCAGCAGCTCCTCACACAGGGTTGAAGAGACCCAGTACTTC	CASSSSHRVEETQYF
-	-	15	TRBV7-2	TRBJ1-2	TGTGCCAGCAGCTCCCAAGGTCAGGGTTCGGCTGGCTACACCTTC	CASSSQGQGSAGYTF
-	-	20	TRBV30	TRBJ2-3	TGTGCCTGGAGTGCCCTGGCGAGGCTTACCGGGACTGGAAGGCCCGATACGCAGTATTTT	CAWSALARLTGTGRPDTQYF
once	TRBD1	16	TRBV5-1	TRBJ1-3	TGCGCCAGCAGCCCGGGGACAGGGGGCTCTGGAAACACCATATATTTT	CASSPGTGGSGNTIYF
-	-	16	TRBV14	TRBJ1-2	TGTGCCAGCAGCCATCGAGGAGGGGCGGCTAACTATGGCTACACCTTC	CASSHRGGAANYGYTF
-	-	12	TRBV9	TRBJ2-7	TGTGCCAGCAGCGCCCCTACCTACGAGCAGTACTTC	CASSAPTYEQYF
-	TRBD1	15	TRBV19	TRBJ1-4	TGTGCCAGTAGGCATTTGACAGGGGGAGCTGAAAAACTGTTTTTT	CASRHLTGGAEKLFF
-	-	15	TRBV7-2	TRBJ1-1	TGTGCCAGCAGCTTAGCGGCAGGCCCGAACACTGAAGCTTTCTTT	CASSLAAGPNTEAFF
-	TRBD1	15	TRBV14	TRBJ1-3	TGTGCCAGCAGCCCGCGACAGGGAGCGGGAAACACCATATATTTT	CASSPRQGAGNTIYF
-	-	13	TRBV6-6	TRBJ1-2	TGTGCCACCGGACAGTTAATAAACTATGGCTACACCTTC	CATGQLINYGYTF
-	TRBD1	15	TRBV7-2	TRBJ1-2	TGTGCCAGCAGCCCTGGGACAGGTTCCCTCTATGGCTACACCTTC	CASSPGTGSLYGYTF
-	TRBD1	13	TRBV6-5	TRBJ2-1	TGTGCCAGCAGTACTCAAGGACCGGGACAGGAGTTCTTC	CASSTQGPGQEFF
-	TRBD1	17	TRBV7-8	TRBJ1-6	TGTGCCAGCAGCCCAGGGACAGGGCTTAACAGTGGTTCACCCCTCCACTTT	CASSPGTGLNSGSPLHF
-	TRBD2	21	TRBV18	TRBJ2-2	TGTGCCAGCTCCACCATGAGACTAGCGGGACACATCCACGCGAACACCGGGGAGCTGTTTTTT	CASSTMRLAGHIHANTGELFF
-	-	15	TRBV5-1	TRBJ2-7	TGCGCCAGCAGCTCCGCCCGACAGGCGAAATCCGAGCAGTACTTC	CASSSARQAKSEQYF
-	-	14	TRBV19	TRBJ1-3	TGTGCCAGTAGTATGTCGGGATCTGGAAACACCATATATTTT	CASSMSGSGNTIYF
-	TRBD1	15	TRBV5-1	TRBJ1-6	TGCGCCAGCAGCTTGCGGACAGGGGATAATTCACCCCTCCACTTT	CASSLRTGDNSPLHF
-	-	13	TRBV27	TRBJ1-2	TGTGCCAGCAGTTTACAAGGAGACTATGGCTACACCTTC	CASSLQGDYGYTF
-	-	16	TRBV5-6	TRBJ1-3	TGTGCCAGCAGCTTGCGACAGCTAGTCTCTGGAAACACCATATATTTT	CASSLRQLVSGNTIYF
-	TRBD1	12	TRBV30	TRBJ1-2	TGTGCCTGGAGTACAGGGGGGTATGGCTACACCTTC	CAWSTGGYGYTF
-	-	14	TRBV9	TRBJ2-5	TGTGCCAGCAGCGTAGCTACTAGTAATTCGGCCCAGTACTTC	CASSVATSNSAQYF
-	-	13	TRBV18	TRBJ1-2	TGTGCCAGCTCACCGACGACAGCCTATGGCTACACCTTC	CASSPTTAYGYTF